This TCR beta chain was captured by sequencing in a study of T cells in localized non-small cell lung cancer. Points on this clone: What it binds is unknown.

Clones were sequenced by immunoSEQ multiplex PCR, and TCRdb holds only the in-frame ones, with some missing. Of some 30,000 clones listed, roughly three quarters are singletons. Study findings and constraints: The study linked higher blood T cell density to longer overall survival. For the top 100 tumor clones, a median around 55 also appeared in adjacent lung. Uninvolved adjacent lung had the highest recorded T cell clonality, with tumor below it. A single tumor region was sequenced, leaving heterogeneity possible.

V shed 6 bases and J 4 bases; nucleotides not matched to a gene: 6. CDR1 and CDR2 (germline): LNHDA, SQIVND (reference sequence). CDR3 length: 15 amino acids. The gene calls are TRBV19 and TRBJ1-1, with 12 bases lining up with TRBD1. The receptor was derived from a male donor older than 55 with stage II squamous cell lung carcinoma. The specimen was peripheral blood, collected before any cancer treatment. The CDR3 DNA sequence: TGTGCCAGTAGCGGGACAGGGGGCGGTGTCACTGAAGCTTTCTTT. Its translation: CASSGTGGGVTEAFF.